This TCR beta chain derives from a study of cytomegalovirus exposure and HLA in healthy donors. Whole-study findings and limits: The tendency of first-cohort TCR clusters to co-occur in the roughly 110 validation repertoires was the finding of a later analysis. A few chains tied to CMV proved CMV antigen-specific in vitro. Among TCR beta chains, those listed as cytomegalovirus-associated numbered more than 150.

Data came from immunoSEQ multiplex PCR; TCRdb stores just in-frame clones and leaves some out. The sample records 140,000 to 150,000 clones, roughly 92% being singletons. These donors were members of the roughly 120-subject validation cohort, a group separate from the roughly 670-subject first cohort. CDR3 length equals 16 residues. V dropped 4 bases and J dropped 0; count of bases not matched to a gene: 8. Looked up from germline, CDR1 is SEHNR and CDR2 is FQNEAQ (reference sequence). Comment on this clone: Its cognate antigen is unknown.

The J gene is TRBJ1-2, the V gene TRBV7-9, with 7 positions matching TRBD1. Input material: PBMCs. The clonotype was recovered from a man aged 18 to 35 in good health and CMV-seronegative. The CDR3 bases are TGTGCCAGCAGCTCGACAGGGATGGGGCCTAACTATGGCTACACCTTC. This translates into CASSSTGMGPNYGYTF. The full variable domain, with the rest looked up from reference TRBV7-9 and TRBJ1-2, is DTGVSQNPRHKITKRGQNVTFRCDPISEHNRLYWYRQTLGQGPEFLTYFQNEAQLEKSRLLSDRFSAERPKGSFSTLEIQRTEQGDSAMYLCASSSTGMGPNYGYTFGSGTRLTVV.